This T cell receptor (beta chain) derives from a study of OX40 agonist ivuxolimab in advanced cancers. Study information: The drug used for patients, ivuxolimab, was an agonistic anti-OX40 (CD134) antibody. Overall study results and limits: Among expanded peripheral T cells, antigen specificity went undetermined.

This clone was seen a handful of times. What it recognizes is unknown. This CDR3 comprises 14 residues. V lost 4 bases and J lost 10; bases outside the gene matches: 7. Germline V lookup: CDR1 SGHTA, CDR2 FQGTGA. Some clones are missing from TCRdb's copy, which holds only in-frame ones; the method was immunoSEQ multiplex PCR. Of about 59,000 clones detected, over 70% appear once; the ten largest clones hold about 1.9%. Peripheral blood came from all dose cohorts at three timepoints. The sequence was collected from an adult with an advanced solid tumor such as melanoma, head and neck, liver or kidney cancer. The sequences come from CD4+ or CD8+ T cells sorted from blood, collected in a trial of the OX40 agonist ivuxolimab. The chain is built from TRBV7-3 and TRBJ1-6; 7 nucleotides match TRBD1. The CDR3 protein is CASSSTGLGSPLHF. Written as DNA, the CDR3 is TGTGCCAGCAGCTCGACAGGGTTAGGGTCACCCCTCCACTTT.